The 12 T cell receptor beta chains below all came from one sample that was sequenced in a study of beta chain features in type 1 diabetes. Every isolated RNA sample was fully reverse transcribed, so sequencing captured expressed TCRB transcripts. Assay: immunoSEQ multiplex PCR; the TCRdb copy retains only in-frame clones and omits some. The sample consists of some 130,000 clones, 9% of them appearing once. Their recognized antigens are unknown. Regarding the study as a whole: When Type 1 diabetes patients were examined, their TCRB CDR3s proved moderately but significantly shorter in all four CD4+ subsets.

The sequenced sample consisted of central memory CD4+ T cells from blood. Source of these receptors: a man aged 25 to 40 with type 1 diabetes.

V usage is TRBV2 and J usage is TRBJ1-4; the D is unclear. The V gene lost 0 bases and the J gene lost 10 bases, with 9 bases spanning the gap. Germline V CDR1 and CDR2: SNHLY, FYNNEI. The CDR3 covers 13 residues. CDR3 loop: CASSEAPRGKLFF. CDR3 DNA: TGTGCCAGCAGTGAAGCGCCCCGGGGAAAACTGTTTTTT.

This clone was counted a few times. The gene calls are TRBV20-1 and TRBJ2-1; D is uncertain. Germline-derived CDR1 and CDR2 are DFQATT and SNEGSKA (reference sequence). This CDR3 has 11 residues. The V end was cut by 2 bases, the J end by 5 bases, with 4 bases between. For the CDR3, the DNA is TGCAGTGCTAGACAGGACAATGAGCAGTTCTTC. Residues: CSARQDNEQFF.

This chain uses TRBV7-8 with TRBJ2-7, with TRBD1 matching 8 bases. Per the germline V gene, CDR1 is SGHVS and CDR2 is FQNEAQ. The CDR3 loop spans 16 amino acids. The ends lost 1 base at V and 3 bases at J; junction bases unmatched: 8. The CDR3 DNA sequence: TGTGCCAGCAGCTTAGGGGGGACAGGAAGGGTCTACGAGCAGTACTTC. Amino acids: CASSLGGTGRVYEQYF.

This clone occurred a few times. The J gene is TRBJ2-3, the V gene TRBV5-8, with 13 bases lining up with TRBD2. The CDR3 sequence is 15 residues long. The germline CDR1 and CDR2 sequences are SGHTS and YDEGEE. V lost 4 bases and J lost 6; bases outside the gene matches: 5. The CDR3 sequence: CASSASLAGGDTQYF. The CDR3 nucleotides read TGTGCCAGCAGCGCGTCACTAGCGGGGGGGGATACGCAGTATTTT.

The chain is built from TRBV2 and TRBJ1-1; maybe TRBD1 (6 bases). Per germline, CDR1 SNHLY and CDR2 FYNNEI. Trimming cost V 7 bases and J 1 base, with 13 bases left between them. There are 14 residues in the CDR3. The CDR3 reads CASTKQGRNTEAFF. The CDR3 DNA is TGTGCCAGCACCAAACAGGGACGGAACACTGAAGCTTTCTTT.

This clone turned up a few times. The chain uses TRBV4-3 and TRBJ1-1; 7 nucleotides match TRBD1. The germline CDR1 and CDR2 sequences are LGHNA and YSLEER. The CDR3 has 17 residues. Unmatched junction bases numbered 8, after V lost 1 base and J lost 0 bases. CDR3 protein: CASSQAGQFSMNTEAFF. The CDR3 DNA reads TGCGCCAGCAGCCAAGCGGGACAGTTCAGCATGAACACTGAAGCTTTCTTT.

The V call is TRBV5-4, the J call TRBJ2-5; D is possibly TRBD2 (6 bases). CDR1 SGHNT and CDR2 YYREEE come from the germline V gene (reference sequence). Between the trimmed V and J ends, which lost 2 bases and 2 bases, there was a span of 7 bases. The CDR3 totals 13 residues. This CDR3 is CASSFRGQETQYF. Written as DNA, the CDR3 is TGTGCCAGCAGCTTCCGGGGGCAAGAGACCCAGTACTTC.

The chain recombines TRBV6-5 with TRBJ2-5, with 9 bases aligning to TRBD2. CDR1 and CDR2 from the germline V gene are MNHEY and SVGAGI. The CDR3 has 15 amino acids. J gave up 6 bases and V 0 bases, and 5 bases lay outside the gene matches. CDR3: CASSYSASGEQTQYF. CDR3 DNA sequence: TGTGCCAGCAGTTACTCTGCTAGCGGGGAGCAGACCCAGTACTTC.

This clone turned up a few times. The chain joins TRBV7-2 to TRBJ2-1; 13 nucleotides agree with TRBD2. There are 15 residues in the CDR3. Germline values: CDR1 SGHTA, CDR2 FQGNSA. Germline trimming cut 5 bases from V and 5 bases from J; bases unmatched to any gene: 3. CDR3 sequence: CASSTGTSGDNEQFF. The CDR3 DNA reads as TGTGCCAGCAGCACAGGGACTAGCGGGGACAATGAGCAGTTCTTC.

The sample holds a few counts of this clone. This rearrangement joins TRBV18 to TRBJ2-1; D gene uncertain. This CDR3 region has 14 residues. With 2 bases removed from V and 1 base from J, the gap between germline ends came to 6 bases. The V gene's germline CDR1 is KGHSH and CDR2 LQKENI. The CDR3 DNA sequence: TGTGCCAGCTCACCATCGCGATCCTACAATGAGCAGTTCTTC. As protein: CASSPSRSYNEQFF.

The sample holds a few counts of this clone. CDR3 sequence (DNA): TGTGCCAGCACAGGGGGAGCCAAAAACATTCAGTACTTC. Amino acids: CASTGGAKNIQYF. The J gene is TRBJ2-4, the V gene TRBV19; 8 bases are shared with TRBD1. The CDR3 sequence is 13 residues long. Germline V gene data show CDR1 as LNHDA and CDR2 as SQIVND (reference sequence). V gave up 9 bases and J gave up 0 bases; unmatched junction bases: 1. Combining the CDR3 with reference TRBV19 and TRBJ2-4 gives the whole variable domain DGGITQSPKYLFRKEGQNVTLSCEQNLNHDAMYWYRQDPGQGLRLIYYSQIVNDFQKGDIAEGYSVSREKKESFPLTVTSAQKNPTAFYLCASTGGAKNIQYFGAGTRLSVL.

V usage is TRBV7-2 and J usage is TRBJ1-4, with 8 bases lining up with TRBD1. The germline CDR1 and CDR2 sequences are SGHTA and FQGNSA. The CDR3 is 15 residues long. Trimming at V came to 1 base and at J to 8 bases, leaving 6 bases not matched to a gene. This chain's CDR3 is CASSLVTGAREKLFF. CDR3 DNA sequence: TGTGCCAGCAGCTTAGTGACAGGGGCACGGGAAAAACTGTTTTTT. Combining the CDR3 with reference TRBV7-2 and TRBJ1-4 gives the whole variable domain GAGVSQSPSNKVTEKGKDVELRCDPISGHTALYWYRQSLGQGLEFLIYFQGNSAPDKSGLPSDRFSAERTGGSVSTLTIQRTQQEDSAVYLCASSLVTGAREKLFFGSGTQLSVL.